This TCR beta chain comes out of a study of blood T cell repertoires in COVID-19. Study in general: Sources were T cells, B-cell-depleted T cells, or PBMCs; the material itself was cDNA or gDNA.

The CDR3 consists of 15 residues. Germline V gene lookup returns CDR1 SGDLS and CDR2 YYNGEE. Trimming took 4 bases from V and 6 from J, leaving 16 bases between them. Libraries were prepared by immunoSEQ multiplex PCR; TCRdb keeps only in-frame clonotypes and omits some of them. The data hold 140,000 to 150,000 clones, with around 84% observed a single time. Material for sequencing was PBMCs or T cells enriched from blood (not recorded which). This chain uses TRBV9 with TRBJ2-2; D is perhaps TRBD1 (5 bases). The receptor was derived from a woman aged 50 to 65 who had been exposed to COVID-19. The CDR3 DNA follows: TGTGCCAGCAGCCTCATATCTCAGGGTTCCGGGGAGCTGTTTTTT. Amino acid sequence: CASSLISQGSGELFF. Looking up the rest from reference TRBV9 and TRBJ2-2 gives the full variable domain: DSGVTQTPKHLITATGQRVTLRCSPRSGDLSVYWYQQSLDQGLQFLIQYYNGEERAKGNILERFSAQQFPDLHSELNLSSLELGDSALYFCASSLISQGSGELFFGEGSRLTVL.